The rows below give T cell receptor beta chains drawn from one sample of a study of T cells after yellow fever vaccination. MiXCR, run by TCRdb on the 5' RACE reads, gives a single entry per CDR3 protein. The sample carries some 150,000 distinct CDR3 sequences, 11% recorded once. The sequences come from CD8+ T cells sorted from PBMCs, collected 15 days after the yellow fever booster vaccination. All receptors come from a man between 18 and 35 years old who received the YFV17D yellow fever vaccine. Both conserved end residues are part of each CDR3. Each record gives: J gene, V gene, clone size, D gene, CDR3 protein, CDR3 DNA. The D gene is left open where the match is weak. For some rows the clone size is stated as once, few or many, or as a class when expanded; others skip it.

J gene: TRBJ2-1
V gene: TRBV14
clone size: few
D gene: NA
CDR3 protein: CASSQDLGAGVNEQFF
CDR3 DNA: TGTGCCAGCAGCCAAGATTTGGGGGCTGGGGTGAATGAGCAGTTCTTC

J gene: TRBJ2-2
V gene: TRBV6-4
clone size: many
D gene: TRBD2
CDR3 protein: CASSESGDTGELFF
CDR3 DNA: TGTGCCAGCAGTGAAAGCGGGGACACCGGGGAGCTGTTTTTT

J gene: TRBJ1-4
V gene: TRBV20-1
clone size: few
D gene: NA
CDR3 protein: CSARDPDGITRRLFF
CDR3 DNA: TGCAGTGCTAGAGATCCGGACGGAATTACGAGGAGACTGTTTTTT

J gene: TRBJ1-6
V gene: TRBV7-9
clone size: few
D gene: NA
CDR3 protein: CASSPGRGANSPLHF
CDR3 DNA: TGTGCCAGCAGCCCAGGTCGGGGGGCTAATTCACCCCTCCACTTT

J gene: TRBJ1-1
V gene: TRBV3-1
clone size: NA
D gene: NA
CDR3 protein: CASSQDRVSRNTEAFF
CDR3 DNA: TGTGCCAGCAGCCAAGATAGGGTTTCACGGAACACTGAAGCTTTCTTT

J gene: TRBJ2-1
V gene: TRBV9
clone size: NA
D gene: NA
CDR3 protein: CASGDSPHNEQFF
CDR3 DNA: TGTGCCAGCGGGGATTCCCCCCACAATGAGCAGTTCTTC

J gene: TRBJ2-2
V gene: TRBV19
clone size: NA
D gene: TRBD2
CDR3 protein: CASSLGLIGELFF
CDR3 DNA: TGTGCCAGTAGTCTGGGACTAATCGGAGAGCTGTTTTTT

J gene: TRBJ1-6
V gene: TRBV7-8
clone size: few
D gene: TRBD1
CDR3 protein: CASSSGQGYSPLHF
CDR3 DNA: TGTGCCAGCAGCTCCGGACAGGGCTATTCACCCCTCCACTTT

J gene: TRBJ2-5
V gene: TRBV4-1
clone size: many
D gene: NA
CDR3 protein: CASSQVFESGETQYF
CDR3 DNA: TGCGCCAGCAGCCAAGTCTTTGAGTCCGGAGAGACCCAGTACTTC

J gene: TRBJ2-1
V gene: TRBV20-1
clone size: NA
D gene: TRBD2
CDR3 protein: CSAFPTTSGGRYNEQFF
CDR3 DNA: TGCAGTGCGTTCCCGACTACAAGCGGGGGCCGCTACAATGAGCAGTTCTTC

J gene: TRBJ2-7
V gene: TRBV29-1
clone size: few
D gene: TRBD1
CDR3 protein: CSVEDHRGSSYEQYF
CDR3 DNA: TGCAGCGTTGAAGATCACAGGGGCAGCTCCTACGAGCAGTACTTC

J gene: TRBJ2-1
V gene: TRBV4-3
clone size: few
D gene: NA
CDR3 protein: CASSQLSGSEQFF
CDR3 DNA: TGCGCCAGCAGCCAACTCTCAGGATCTGAGCAGTTCTTC

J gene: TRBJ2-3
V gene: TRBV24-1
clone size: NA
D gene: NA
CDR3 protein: CATSDLSGTDTQYF
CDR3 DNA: TGTGCCACCAGTGATTTGTCGGGCACAGATACGCAGTATTTT

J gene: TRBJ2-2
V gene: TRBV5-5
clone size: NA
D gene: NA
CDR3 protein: CASSPSDNPVDTGELFF
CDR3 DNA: TGTGCCAGCAGCCCCAGTGACAATCCAGTAGACACCGGGGAGCTGTTTTTT

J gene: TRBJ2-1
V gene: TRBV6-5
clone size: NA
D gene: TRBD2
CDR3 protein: CASSYGPEPGLDHNEQFF
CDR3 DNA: TGTGCCAGCAGTTACGGCCCTGAGCCGGGACTAGATCACAATGAGCAGTTCTTC

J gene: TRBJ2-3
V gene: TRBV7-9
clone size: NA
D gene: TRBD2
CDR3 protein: CASSLVAGRTDTQYF
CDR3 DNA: TGTGCCAGCAGCTTAGTGGCCGGGAGGACAGATACGCAGTATTTT

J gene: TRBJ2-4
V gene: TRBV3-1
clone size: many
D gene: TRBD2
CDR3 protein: CASSQGTSVTKNIQYF
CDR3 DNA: TGTGCCAGCAGCCAAGGGACTAGCGTTACCAAAAACATTCAGTACTTC

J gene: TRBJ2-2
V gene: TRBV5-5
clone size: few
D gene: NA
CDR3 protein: CASSPWWPNTGELFF
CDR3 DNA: TGTGCCAGCAGCCCCTGGTGGCCGAACACCGGGGAGCTGTTTTTT

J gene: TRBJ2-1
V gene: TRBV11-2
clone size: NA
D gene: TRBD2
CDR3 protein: CASSLGAGGSYNEQFF
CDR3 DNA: TGTGCCAGCAGCTTAGGAGCGGGGGGCTCCTACAATGAGCAGTTCTTC

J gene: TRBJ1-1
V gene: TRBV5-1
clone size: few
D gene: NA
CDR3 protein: CASSPWGDDSYTEAFF
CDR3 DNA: TGCGCCAGCAGCCCTTGGGGGGACGACAGTTACACTGAAGCTTTCTTT

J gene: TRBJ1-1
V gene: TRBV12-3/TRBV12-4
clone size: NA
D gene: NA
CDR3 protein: CASSLSELRAEAFF
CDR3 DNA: TGTGCCAGCAGTTTGTCGGAGCTTCGCGCTGAAGCTTTCTTT

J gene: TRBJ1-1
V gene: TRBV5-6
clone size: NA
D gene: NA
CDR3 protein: CASSPSGLNTEAFF
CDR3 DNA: TGTGCCAGCAGCCCAAGCGGGCTGAACACTGAAGCTTTCTTT

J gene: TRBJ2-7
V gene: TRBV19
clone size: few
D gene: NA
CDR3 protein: CASSIDIRTNSYEQYF
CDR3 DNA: TGTGCCAGTAGTATAGATATCAGAACCAACTCCTACGAGCAGTACTTC

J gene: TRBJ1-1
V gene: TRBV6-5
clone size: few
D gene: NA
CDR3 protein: CATRAGWEAFF
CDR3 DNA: TGTGCCACCCGTGCCGGGTGGGAAGCTTTCTTT

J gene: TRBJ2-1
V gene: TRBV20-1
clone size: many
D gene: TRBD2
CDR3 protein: CSARLTSGGNEQFF
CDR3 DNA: TGCAGTGCTAGATTGACTAGCGGGGGCAATGAGCAGTTCTTC

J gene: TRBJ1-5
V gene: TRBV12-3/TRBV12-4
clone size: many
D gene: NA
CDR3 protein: CASSSGYQPQHF
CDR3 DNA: TGTGCCAGCAGTTCCGGGTATCAGCCCCAGCATTTT

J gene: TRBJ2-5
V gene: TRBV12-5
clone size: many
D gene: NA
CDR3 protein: CASGLQKAETQYF
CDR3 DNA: TGTGCTAGTGGTTTGCAAAAAGCAGAGACCCAGTACTTC

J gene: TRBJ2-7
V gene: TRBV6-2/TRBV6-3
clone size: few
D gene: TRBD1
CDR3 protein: CASADRANYEQYF
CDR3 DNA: TGTGCCAGCGCAGACAGGGCGAACTACGAGCAGTACTTC

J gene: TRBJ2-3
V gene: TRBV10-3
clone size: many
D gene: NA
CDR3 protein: CATLGASTDTQYF
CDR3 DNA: TGTGCCACCCTCGGGGCTAGCACAGATACGCAGTATTTT

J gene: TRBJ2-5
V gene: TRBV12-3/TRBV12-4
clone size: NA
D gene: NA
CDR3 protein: CASTRQAHQETQYF
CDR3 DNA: TGTGCCAGCACCAGACAGGCTCACCAAGAGACCCAGTACTTC

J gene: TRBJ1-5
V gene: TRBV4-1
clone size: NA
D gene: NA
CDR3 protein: CASSHPGSNQPQHF
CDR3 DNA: TGCGCCAGCAGCCATCCAGGAAGCAATCAGCCCCAGCATTTT

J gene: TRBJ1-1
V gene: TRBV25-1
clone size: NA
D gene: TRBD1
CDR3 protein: CASSEWRQGNTEAFF
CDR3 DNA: TGTGCCAGCAGTGAATGGAGACAGGGGAACACTGAAGCTTTCTTT

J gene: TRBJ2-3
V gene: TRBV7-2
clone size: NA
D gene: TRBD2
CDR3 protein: CASRSGLAGGYDTQYF
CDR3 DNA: TGTGCCAGCAGATCGGGACTAGCGGGGGGGTACGATACGCAGTATTTT

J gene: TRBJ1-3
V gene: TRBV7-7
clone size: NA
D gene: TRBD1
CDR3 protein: CASSLTGSTSGNTIYF
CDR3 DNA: TGTGCCAGCAGCCTGACAGGGTCTACCTCTGGAAACACCATATATTTT

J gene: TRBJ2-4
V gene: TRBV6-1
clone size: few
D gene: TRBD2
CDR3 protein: CASRSLGGNIQYF
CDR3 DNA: TGTGCCAGCCGGTCCTTGGGAGGGAACATTCAGTACTTC

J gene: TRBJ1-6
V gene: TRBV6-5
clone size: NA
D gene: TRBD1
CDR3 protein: CASSYEQGGTYNSPLHF
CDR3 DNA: TGTGCCAGCAGTTATGAACAGGGGGGAACTTATAATTCACCCCTCCACTTT

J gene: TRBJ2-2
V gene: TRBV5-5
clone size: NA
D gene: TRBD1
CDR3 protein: CASSLSGQGGTGELFF
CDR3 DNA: TGTGCCAGCAGCTTGAGCGGACAGGGGGGCACCGGGGAGCTGTTTTTT

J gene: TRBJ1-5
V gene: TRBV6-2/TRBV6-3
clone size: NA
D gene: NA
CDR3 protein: CASSYLGQGGQPQHF
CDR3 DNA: TGTGCCAGCAGTTACTTGGGGCAGGGCGGACAGCCCCAGCATTTT

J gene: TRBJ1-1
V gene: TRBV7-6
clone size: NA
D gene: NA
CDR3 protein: CASSKNPNTEAFF
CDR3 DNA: TGTGCCAGCAGCAAGAACCCGAACACTGAAGCTTTCTTT

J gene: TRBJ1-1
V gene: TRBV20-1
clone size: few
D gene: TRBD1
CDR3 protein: CSARGQGGTEAFF
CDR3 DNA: TGCAGTGCTAGAGGTCAGGGGGGGACTGAAGCTTTCTTT

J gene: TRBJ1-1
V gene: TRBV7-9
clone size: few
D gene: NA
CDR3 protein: CASSAGTFEAFF
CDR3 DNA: TGTGCCAGCAGCGCCGGGACCTTTGAAGCTTTCTTT

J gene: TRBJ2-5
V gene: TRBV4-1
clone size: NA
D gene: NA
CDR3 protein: CASSQDSRGLETQYF
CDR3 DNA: TGCGCCAGCAGCCAAGATTCTCGGGGGCTGGAGACCCAGTACTTC

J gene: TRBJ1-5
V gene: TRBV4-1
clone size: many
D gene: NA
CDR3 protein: CASSQRHVSNQPQHF
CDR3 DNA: TGCGCCAGCAGCCAGAGACACGTTAGCAATCAGCCCCAGCATTTT

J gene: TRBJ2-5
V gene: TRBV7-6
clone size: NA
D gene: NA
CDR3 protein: CASSRLLQETQYF
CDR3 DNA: TGTGCCAGCAGCCGTCTCCTACAAGAGACCCAGTACTTC

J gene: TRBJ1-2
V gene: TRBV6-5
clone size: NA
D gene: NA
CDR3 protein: CASRWGLGNYGYTF
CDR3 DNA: TGTGCCAGCAGGTGGGGACTCGGCAACTATGGCTACACCTTC

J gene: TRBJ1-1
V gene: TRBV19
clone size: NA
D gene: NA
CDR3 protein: CASNGGEVTEAFF
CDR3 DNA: TGTGCCAGTAATGGGGGGGAGGTCACTGAAGCTTTCTTT

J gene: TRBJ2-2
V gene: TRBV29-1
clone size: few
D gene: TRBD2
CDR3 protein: CSVAISGDNTGELFF
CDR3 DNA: TGCAGCGTCGCGATAAGCGGGGATAACACCGGGGAGCTGTTTTTT

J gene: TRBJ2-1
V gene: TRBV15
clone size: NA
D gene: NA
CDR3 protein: CATSREQGYNEQFF
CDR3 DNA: TGTGCCACCAGCAGAGAACAGGGCTACAATGAGCAGTTCTTC